This TCR beta chain emerged from a study of breast tumors, draining lymph nodes, adjacent tissues. The study, taken as a whole, reports: Luminal-like breast cancer showed significantly greater tumor-nontumor repertoire similarity than basal-like breast cancer did. Data fit most tumor T cells coming from lymph node, expanding in tumor.

V was pared by 8 bases and J by 4 bases, with 11 bases between. Germline V CDR1 and CDR2: MDHEN, SYDVKM. This CDR3 region has 13 residues. In this sample, this clonotype turned up many times. The antigen is undetermined. Axillary draining lymph nodes of breast cancer patients supplied the node samples. One entry per CDR3 protein results from TCRdb running MiXCR on the multiplex PCR reads. This sample has 180,000 or so distinct CDR3 sequences, with more than 25% found just once. Sequencing was done on a sample of axillary lymph node tissue. This TCR was recovered from a female donor with breast cancer. Some clones in this sample may be carry-over from other donors' samples. This chain joins TRBV28 and TRBJ1-4; D is uncertain. The CDR3 region has the DNA TGTGCCAGCCTTAGGGCGGGTAATGAAAAACTGTTTTTT. This gives the protein CASLRAGNEKLFF. The variable domain in full, completed from reference TRBV28 and TRBJ1-4, reads DVKVTQSSRYLVKRTGEKVFLECVQDMDHENMFWYRQDPGLGLRLIYFSYDVKMKEKGDIPEGYSVSREKKERFSLILESASTNQTSMYLCASLRAGNEKLFFGSGTQLSVL.